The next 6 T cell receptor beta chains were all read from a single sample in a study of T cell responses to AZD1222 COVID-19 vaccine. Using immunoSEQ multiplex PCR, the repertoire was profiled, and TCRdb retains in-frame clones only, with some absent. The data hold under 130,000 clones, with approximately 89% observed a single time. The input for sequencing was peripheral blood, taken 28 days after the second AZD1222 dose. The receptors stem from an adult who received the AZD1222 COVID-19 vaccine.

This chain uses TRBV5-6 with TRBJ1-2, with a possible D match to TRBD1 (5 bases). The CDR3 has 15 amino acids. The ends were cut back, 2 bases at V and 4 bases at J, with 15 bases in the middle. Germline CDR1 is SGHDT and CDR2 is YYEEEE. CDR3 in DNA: TGTGCCAGCAGCTTCCTGACAGAGGCGTTCTATGGCTACACCTTC. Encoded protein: CASSFLTEAFYGYTF.

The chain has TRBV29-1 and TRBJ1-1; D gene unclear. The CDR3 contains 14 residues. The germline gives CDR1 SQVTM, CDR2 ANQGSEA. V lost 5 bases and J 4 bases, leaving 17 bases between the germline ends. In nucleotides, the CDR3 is TGCAGCGTTTTACCCGGCCCCGTTGGCACTGAAGCTTTCTTT. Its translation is CSVLPGPVGTEAFF.

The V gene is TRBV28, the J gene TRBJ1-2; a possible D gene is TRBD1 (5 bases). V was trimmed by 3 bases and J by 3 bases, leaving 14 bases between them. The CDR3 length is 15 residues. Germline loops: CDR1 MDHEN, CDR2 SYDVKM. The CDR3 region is CASSFPGTADYGYTF. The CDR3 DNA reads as TGTGCCAGCAGTTTCCCCGGGACCGCAGACTATGGCTACACCTTC.

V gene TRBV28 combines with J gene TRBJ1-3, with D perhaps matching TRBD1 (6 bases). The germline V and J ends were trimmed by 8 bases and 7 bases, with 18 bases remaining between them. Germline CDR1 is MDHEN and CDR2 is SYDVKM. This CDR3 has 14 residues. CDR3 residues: CASARKGVGNTIYF. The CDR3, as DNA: TGTGCCAGCGCCAGGAAGGGGGTAGGGAACACCATATATTTT.

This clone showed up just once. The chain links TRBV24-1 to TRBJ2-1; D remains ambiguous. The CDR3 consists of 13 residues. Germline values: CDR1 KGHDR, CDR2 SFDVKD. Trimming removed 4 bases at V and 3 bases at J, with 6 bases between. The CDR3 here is CATSDSLYNEQFF. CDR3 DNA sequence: TGTGCCACCAGTGACAGCCTCTACAATGAGCAGTTCTTC.

The CDR3 nucleotides are TGCGCCAGCAGCTTGCAACTAGCGGGAGGGGGCAATGAGCAGTTCTTC. Its protein product is CASSLQLAGGGNEQFF. The chain recombines TRBV5-1 with TRBJ2-1, with 13 bases that match TRBD2. The CDR3 has 16 residues. The germline V gene has CDR1 SGHRS and CDR2 YFSETQ. V lost 1 base to trimming and J lost 6 bases; unmatched junction nucleotides: 4.